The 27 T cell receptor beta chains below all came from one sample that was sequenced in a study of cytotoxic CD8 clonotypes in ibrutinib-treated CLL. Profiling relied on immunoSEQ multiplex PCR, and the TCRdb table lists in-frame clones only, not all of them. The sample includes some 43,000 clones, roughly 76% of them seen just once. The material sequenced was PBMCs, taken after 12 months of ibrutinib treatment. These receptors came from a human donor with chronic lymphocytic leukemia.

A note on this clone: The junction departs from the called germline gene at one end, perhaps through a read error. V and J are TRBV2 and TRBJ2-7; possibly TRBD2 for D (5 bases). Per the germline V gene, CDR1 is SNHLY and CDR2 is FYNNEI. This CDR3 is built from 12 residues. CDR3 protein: CASSEARAKQYF. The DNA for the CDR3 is TGTGCCAGCAGCGAAGCGAGGGCCAAGCAGTACTTC.

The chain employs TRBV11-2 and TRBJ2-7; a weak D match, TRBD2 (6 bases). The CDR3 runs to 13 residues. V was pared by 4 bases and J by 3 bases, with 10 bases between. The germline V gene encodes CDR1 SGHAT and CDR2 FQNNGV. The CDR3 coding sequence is TGTGCCAGCAGCTGGGACTTCTACTACGAGCAGTACTTC. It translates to CASSWDFYYEQYF.

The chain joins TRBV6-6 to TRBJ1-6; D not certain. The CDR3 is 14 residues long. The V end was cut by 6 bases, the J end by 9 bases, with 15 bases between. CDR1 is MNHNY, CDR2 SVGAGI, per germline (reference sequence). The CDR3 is CASSPAAGGSPLHF. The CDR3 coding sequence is TGTGCCAGCAGCCCAGCAGCGGGTGGTTCACCCCTCCACTTT.

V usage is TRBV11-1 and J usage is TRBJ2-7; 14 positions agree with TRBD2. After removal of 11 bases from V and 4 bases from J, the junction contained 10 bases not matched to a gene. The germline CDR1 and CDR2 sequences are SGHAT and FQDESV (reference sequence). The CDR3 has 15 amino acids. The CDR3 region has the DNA TGTGCCTCCTCGGTCGGGACTAGCGGGGGTTACGAGCAGTACTTC. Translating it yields CASSVGTSGGYEQYF.

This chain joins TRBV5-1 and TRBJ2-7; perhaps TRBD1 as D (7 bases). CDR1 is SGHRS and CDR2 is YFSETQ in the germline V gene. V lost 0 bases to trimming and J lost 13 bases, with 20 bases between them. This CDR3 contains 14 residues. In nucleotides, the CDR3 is TGCGCCAGCAGCTTGGCCCAGACCAGGGGGGTCTTCTACTTC. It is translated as CASSLAQTRGVFYF.

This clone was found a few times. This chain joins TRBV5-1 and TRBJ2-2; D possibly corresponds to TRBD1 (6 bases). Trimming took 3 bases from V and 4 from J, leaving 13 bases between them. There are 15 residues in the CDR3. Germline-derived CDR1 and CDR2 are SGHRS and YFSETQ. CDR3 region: CASSWATGTTGELFF. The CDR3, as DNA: TGCGCCAGCAGCTGGGCTACAGGGACCACCGGGGAGCTGTTTTTT.

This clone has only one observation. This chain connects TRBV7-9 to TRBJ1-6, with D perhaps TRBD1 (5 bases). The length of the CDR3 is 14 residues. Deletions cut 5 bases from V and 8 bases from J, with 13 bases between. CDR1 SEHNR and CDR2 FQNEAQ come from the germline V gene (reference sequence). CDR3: CASSPSLGDSPLHF. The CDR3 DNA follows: TGTGCCAGCAGCCCCTCGCTGGGGGATTCACCCCTCCACTTT. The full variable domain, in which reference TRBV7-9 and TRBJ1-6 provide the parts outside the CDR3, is DTGVSQNPRHKITKRGQNVTFRCDPISEHNRLYWYRQTLGQGPEFLTYFQNEAQLEKSRLLSDRFSAERPKGSFSTLEIQRTEQGDSAMYLCASSPSLGDSPLHFGNGTRLTVT.

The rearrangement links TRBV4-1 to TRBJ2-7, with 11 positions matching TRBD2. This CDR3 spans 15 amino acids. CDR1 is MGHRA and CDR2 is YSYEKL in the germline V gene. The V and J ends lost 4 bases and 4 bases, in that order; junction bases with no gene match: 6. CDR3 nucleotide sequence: TGCGCCAGCAGCCTATTAGCGGGGGGGCCTTACGAGCAGTACTTC. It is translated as CASSLLAGGPYEQYF.

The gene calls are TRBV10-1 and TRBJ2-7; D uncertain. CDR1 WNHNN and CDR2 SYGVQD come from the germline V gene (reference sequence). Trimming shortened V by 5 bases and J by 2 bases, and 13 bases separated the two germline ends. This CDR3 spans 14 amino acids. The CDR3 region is CASSRRLIPYEQYF. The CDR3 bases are TGCGCCAGCAGTAGGCGGCTTATACCCTACGAGCAGTACTTC.

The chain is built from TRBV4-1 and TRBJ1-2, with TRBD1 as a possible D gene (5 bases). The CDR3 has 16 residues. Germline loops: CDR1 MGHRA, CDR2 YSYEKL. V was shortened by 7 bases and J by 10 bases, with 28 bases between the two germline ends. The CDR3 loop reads CASTVGRGRLLFDYTF. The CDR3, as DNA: TGCGCCAGCACAGTGGGGAGGGGCCGTCTGCTATTTGACTACACCTTC.

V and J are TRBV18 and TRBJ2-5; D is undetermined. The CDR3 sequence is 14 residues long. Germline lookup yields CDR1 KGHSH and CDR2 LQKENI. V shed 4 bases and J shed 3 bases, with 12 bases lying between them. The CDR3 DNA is TGTGCCAGCTCACGGTACAATGGGGAAGAGACCCAGTACTTC. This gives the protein CASSRYNGEETQYF.

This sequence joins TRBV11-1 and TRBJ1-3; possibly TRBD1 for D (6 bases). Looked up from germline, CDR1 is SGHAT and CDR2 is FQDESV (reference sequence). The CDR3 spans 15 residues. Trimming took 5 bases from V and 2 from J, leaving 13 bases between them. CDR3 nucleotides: TGTGCCAGCAGCAGCTCGACAGGCGCTGGAAACACCATATATTTT. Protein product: CASSSSTGAGNTIYF.

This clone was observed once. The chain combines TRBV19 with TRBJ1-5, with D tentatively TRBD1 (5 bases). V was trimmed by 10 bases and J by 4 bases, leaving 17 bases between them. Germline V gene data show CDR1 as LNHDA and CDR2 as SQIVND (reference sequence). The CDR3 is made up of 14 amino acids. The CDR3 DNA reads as TGTGCCAATGTCAGCCCACAGGCTAATCAGCCCCAGCATTTT. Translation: CANVSPQANQPQHF.

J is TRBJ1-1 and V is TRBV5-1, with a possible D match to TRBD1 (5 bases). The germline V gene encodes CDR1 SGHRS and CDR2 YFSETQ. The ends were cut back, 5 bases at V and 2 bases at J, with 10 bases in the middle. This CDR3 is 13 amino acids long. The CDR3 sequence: CASSSQGNTEAFF. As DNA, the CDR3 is TGCGCCAGCAGTTCCCAGGGAAACACTGAAGCTTTCTTT.

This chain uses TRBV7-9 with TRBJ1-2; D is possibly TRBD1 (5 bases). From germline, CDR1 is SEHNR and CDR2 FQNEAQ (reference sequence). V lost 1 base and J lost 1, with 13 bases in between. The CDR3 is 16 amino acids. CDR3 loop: CASSLEGGDFNYGYTF. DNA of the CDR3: TGTGCCAGCAGCTTAGAGGGAGGGGATTTTAACTATGGCTACACCTTC.

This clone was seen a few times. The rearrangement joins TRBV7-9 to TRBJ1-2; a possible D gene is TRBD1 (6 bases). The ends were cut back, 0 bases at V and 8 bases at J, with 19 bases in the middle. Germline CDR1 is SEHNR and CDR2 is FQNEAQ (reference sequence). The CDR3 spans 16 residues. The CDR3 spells CASSLAAGGLIGGYTF. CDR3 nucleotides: TGTGCCAGCAGCTTAGCGGCCGGGGGCCTCATAGGAGGCTACACCTTC. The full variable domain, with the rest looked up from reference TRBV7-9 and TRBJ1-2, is DTGVSQNPRHKITKRGQNVTFRCDPISEHNRLYWYRQTLGQGPEFLTYFQNEAQLEKSRLLSDRFSAERPKGSFSTLEIQRTEQGDSAMYLCASSLAAGGLIGGYTFGSGTRLTVV.

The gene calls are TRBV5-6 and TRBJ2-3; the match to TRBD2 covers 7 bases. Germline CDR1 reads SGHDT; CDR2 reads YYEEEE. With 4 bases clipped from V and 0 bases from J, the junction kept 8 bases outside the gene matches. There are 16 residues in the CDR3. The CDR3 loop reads CASSSRDYTSTDTQYF. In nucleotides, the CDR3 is TGTGCCAGCAGCAGCCGGGACTACACTAGCACAGATACGCAGTATTTT.

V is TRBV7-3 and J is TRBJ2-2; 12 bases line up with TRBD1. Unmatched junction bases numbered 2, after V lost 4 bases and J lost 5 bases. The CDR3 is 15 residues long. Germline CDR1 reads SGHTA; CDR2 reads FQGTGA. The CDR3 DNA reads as TGTGCCAGCAGCTCGGGACAGGGGGCGACCGGGGAGCTGTTTTTT. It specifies CASSSGQGATGELFF.

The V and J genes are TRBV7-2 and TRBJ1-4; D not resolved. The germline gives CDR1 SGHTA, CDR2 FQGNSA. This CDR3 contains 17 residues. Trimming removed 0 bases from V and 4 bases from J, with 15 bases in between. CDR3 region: CASSLARGNTLNEKLFF. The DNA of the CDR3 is TGTGCCAGCAGCTTAGCGCGAGGAAATACTCTTAATGAAAAACTGTTTTTT. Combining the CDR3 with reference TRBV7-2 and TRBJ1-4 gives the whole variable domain GAGVSQSPSNKVTEKGKDVELRCDPISGHTALYWYRQSLGQGLEFLIYFQGNSAPDKSGLPSDRFSAERTGGSVSTLTIQRTQQEDSAVYLCASSLARGNTLNEKLFFGSGTQLSVL.

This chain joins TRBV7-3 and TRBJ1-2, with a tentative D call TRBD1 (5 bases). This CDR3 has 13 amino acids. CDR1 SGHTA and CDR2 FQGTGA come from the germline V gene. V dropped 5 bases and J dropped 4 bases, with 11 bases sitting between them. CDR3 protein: CASSPGTGYGYTF. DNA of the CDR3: TGTGCCAGCAGCCCAGGGACGGGCTATGGCTACACCTTC.

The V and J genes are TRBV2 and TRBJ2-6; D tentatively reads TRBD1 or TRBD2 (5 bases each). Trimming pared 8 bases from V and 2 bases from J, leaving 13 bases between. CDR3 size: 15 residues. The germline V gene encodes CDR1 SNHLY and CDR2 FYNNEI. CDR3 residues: CASCTLGAGANVLTF. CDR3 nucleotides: TGTGCCAGCTGCACCCTGGGGGCTGGGGCCAACGTCCTGACTTTC.

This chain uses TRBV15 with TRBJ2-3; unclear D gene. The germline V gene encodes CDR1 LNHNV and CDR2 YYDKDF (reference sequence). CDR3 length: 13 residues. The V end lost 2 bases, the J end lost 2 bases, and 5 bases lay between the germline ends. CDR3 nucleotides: TGTGCCACCAGCAGACTAGTCACAGATACGCAGTATTTT. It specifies CATSRLVTDTQYF.

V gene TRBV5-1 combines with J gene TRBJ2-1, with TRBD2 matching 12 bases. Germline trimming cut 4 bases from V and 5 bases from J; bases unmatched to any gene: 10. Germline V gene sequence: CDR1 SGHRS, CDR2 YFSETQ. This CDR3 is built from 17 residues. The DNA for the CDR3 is TGCGCCAGCAGCCGCAGTTCTAGCGGGGGGGCCGACAATGAGCAGTTCTTC. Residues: CASSRSSSGGADNEQFF.

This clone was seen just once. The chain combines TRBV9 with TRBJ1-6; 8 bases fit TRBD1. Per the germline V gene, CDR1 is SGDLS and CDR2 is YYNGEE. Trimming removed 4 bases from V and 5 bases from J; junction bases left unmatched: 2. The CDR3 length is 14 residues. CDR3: CASSQGQDNSPLHF. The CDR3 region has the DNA TGTGCCAGCAGCCAGGGACAGGATAATTCACCCCTCCACTTT.

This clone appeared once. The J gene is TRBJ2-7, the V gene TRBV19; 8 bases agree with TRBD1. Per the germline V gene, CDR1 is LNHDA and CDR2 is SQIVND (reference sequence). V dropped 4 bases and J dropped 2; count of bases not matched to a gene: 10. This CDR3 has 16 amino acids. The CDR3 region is CASSSLPGQVPYEQYF. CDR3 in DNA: TGTGCCAGTAGTAGTCTCCCGGGACAGGTCCCCTACGAGCAGTACTTC.

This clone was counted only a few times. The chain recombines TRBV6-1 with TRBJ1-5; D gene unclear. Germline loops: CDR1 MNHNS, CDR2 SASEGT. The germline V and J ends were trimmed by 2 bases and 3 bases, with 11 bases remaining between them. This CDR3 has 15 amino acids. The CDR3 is CASSEPGRYNQPQHF. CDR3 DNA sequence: TGTGCCAGCAGTGAACCAGGCAGGTACAATCAGCCCCAGCATTTT.

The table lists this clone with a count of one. In nucleotides, the CDR3 is TGTGCCAGCAGCATACAGGATAGTGATGGCTACACCTTC. It yields the protein CASSIQDSDGYTF. The chain has TRBV9 and TRBJ1-2; D is possibly TRBD1 (5 bases). V was clipped by 4 bases and J by 6 bases, with 13 bases between them. CDR1 is SGDLS and CDR2 is YYNGEE in the germline V gene. The CDR3 extends over 13 amino acids.